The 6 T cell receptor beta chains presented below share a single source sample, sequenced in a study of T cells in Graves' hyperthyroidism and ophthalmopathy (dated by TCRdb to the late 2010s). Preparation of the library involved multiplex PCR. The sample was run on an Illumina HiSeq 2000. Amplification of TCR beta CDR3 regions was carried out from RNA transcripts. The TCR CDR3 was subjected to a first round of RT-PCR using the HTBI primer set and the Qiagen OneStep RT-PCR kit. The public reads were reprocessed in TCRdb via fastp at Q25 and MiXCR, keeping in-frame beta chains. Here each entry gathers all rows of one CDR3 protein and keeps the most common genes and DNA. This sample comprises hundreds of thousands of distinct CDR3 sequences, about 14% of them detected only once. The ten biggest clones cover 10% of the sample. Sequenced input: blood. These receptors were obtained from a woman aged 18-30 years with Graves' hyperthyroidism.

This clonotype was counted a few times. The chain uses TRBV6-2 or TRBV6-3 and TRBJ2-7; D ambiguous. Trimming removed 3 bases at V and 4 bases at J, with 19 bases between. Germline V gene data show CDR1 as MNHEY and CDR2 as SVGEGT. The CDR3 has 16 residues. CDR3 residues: CASSYTARDFKYEQYF. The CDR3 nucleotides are TGTGCCAGCAGTTATACCGCCCGTGACTTCAAGTACGAGCAGTACTTC.

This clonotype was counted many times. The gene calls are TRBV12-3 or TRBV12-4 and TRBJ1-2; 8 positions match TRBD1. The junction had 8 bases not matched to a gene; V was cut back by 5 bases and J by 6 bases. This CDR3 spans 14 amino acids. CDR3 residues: CASSEGTGRNGYTF. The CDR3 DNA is TGTGCCAGCAGTGAGGGGACAGGCCGAAATGGCTACACCTTC.

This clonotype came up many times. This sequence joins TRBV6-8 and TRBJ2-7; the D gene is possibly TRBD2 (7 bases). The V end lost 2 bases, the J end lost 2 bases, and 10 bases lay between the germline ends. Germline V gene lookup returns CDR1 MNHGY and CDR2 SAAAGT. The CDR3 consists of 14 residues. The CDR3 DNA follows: TGTGCCAGCAGTTACGGGGGGGGCGCCTACGAGCAGTACTTC. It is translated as CASSYGGGAYEQYF.

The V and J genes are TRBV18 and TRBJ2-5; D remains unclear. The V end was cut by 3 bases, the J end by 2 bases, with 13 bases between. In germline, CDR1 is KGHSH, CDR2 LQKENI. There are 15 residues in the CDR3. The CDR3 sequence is CASSPNSARQETQYF. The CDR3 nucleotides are TGTGCCAGCTCACCGAATTCGGCAAGACAAGAGACCCAGTACTTC. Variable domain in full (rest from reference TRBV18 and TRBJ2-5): NAGVMQNPRHLVRRRGQEARLRCSPMKGHSHVYWYRQLPEEGLKFMVYLQKENIIDESGMPKERFSAEFPKEGPSILRIQQVVRGDSAAYFCASSPNSARQETQYFGPGTRLLVL.

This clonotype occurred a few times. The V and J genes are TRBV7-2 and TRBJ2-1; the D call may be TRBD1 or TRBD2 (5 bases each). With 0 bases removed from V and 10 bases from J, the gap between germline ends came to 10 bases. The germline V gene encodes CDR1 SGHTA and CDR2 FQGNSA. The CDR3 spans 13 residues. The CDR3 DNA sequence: TGTGCCAGCAGCTTAGCGGGGGTCACGGAGCAGTTCTTC. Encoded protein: CASSLAGVTEQFF. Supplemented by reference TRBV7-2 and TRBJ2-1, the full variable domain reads GAGVSQSPSNKVTEKGKDVELRCDPISGHTALYWYRQSLGQGLEFLIYFQGNSAPDKSGLPSDRFSAERTGGSVSTLTIQRTQQEDSAVYLCASSLAGVTEQFFGPGTRLTVL.

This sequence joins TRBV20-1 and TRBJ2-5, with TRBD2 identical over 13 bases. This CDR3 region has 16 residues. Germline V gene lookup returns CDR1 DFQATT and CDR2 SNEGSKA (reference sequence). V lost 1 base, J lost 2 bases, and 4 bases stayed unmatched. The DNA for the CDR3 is TGCAGTGCTAGAGTACTAGCGGGAGGGAGGCAAGAGACCCAGTACTTC. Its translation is CSARVLAGGRQETQYF.